The 29 T cell receptor beta chains below come from one sample, sequenced in a study of breast tumors, draining lymph nodes, adjacent tissues. Breast cancer patients provided tissue from their axillary draining lymph nodes. TCRdb itself ran the multiplex PCR reads through MiXCR, one entry per CDR3 protein. The sample consists of 200,000 or so distinct CDR3 sequences, approximately 31% of them appearing once. Sequencing was done on a sample of axillary lymph node tissue. These receptors all come from a female donor with breast cancer. Some clones in this sample may be carry-over from other donors' samples.

This clonotype was detected ten times or more. This chain uses TRBV4-2 with TRBJ1-4, with TRBD1 as a possible D gene (5 bases). The V end was cut by 5 bases, the J end by 7 bases, with 11 bases between. Per germline, CDR1 LGHNA and CDR2 YNFKEQ. The CDR3 covers 13 residues. The CDR3 sequence: CASSSAGGEKLFF. CDR3 sequence (DNA): TGTGCCAGCAGCTCCGCCGGGGGTGAAAAACTGTTTTTT.

As concerns this clonotype: This sequence may be a read error, since a much larger clone differs from it by one base. V and J are TRBV3-1 and TRBJ2-2; D possibly corresponds to TRBD2 (5 bases). Germline CDR1 reads LGHDT; CDR2 reads YNNKEL (reference sequence). The CDR3 contains 17 residues. CDR3 in amino acids: CASSLYRHRANTGKLFF. CDR3 DNA: TGTGCCAGCAGCCTCTACCGGCATCGCGCGAACACCGGGAAGCTGTTTTTT. Looking up the rest from reference TRBV3-1 and TRBJ2-2 gives the full variable domain: DTAVSQTPKYLVTQMGNDKSIKCEQNLGHDTMYWYKQDSKKFLKIMFSYNNKELIINETVPNRFSPKSPDKAHLNLHINSLELGDSAVYFCASSLYRHRANTGKLFFGEGSRLTVL.

The table lists this clonotype with many counts. The V call is TRBV4-2, the J call TRBJ2-3; TRBD2 matches 11 bases. Germline V CDR1 and CDR2: LGHNA, YNFKEQ. The CDR3 runs to 16 residues. With V trimmed by 1 base and J by 3 bases, 3 bases remained unmatched. Here the CDR3 DNA reads TGTGCCAGCAGCCAAGTGGGGACTAGCGGAACAGATACGCAGTATTTT. Amino acids: CASSQVGTSGTDTQYF.

This chain joins TRBV20-1 and TRBJ1-4; TRBD1 agrees at 11 bases. With 6 bases clipped from V and 6 bases from J, the junction kept 6 bases outside the gene matches. This CDR3 comprises 14 residues. From germline, CDR1 is DFQATT and CDR2 SNEGSKA (reference sequence). In DNA form, the CDR3 reads TGCAGTGCAACCGGACAGGGGGCGCATGAAAAACTGTTTTTT. Its protein product is CSATGQGAHEKLFF.

Turning to this clonotype: Because the CDR3 is missing its conserved closing phenylalanine or tryptophan, this is likely a read error. The chain uses TRBV6-1 and TRBJ1-3; D may be TRBD1 (6 bases). V was pared by 4 bases and J by 4 bases, with 20 bases between. The V gene's germline CDR1 is MNHNS and CDR2 SASEGT. CDR3 length equals 17 residues. The CDR3: CASSARTESYIGNTIYL. The CDR3 DNA sequence: TGTGCCAGCAGTGCGCGGACAGAGTCCTATATAGGAAACACCATATATCTT.

This clonotype was picked up a small number of times. The chain recombines TRBV6-5 with TRBJ2-3; 11 bases fit TRBD2. The CDR3 spans 16 residues. Germline V gives CDR1 MNHEY, CDR2 SVGAGI. With V trimmed by 2 bases and J by 6 bases, 7 bases remained unmatched. DNA of the CDR3: TGTGCCAGCAGTTACGCGGGGACTAGCGGCGGGGATACGCAGTATTTT. Translating gives CASSYAGTSGGDTQYF.

This clonotype has a count of ten or more. The chain employs TRBV4-3 and TRBJ2-7; TRBD2 agrees at 9 bases. Losses at the gene ends were 0 bases for V and 5 bases for J; bases not matched to a gene: 11. This CDR3 has 17 amino acids. The germline V gene encodes CDR1 LGHNA and CDR2 YSLEER. CDR3 coding DNA: TGCGCCAGCAGCCAAGATCTTTGGGCGGGAGGGTTCAACGAGCAGTACTTC. Translated: CASSQDLWAGGFNEQYF.

This clonotype was counted ten times or more. CDR3 region: CASSRPGGNSPLHF. For the CDR3, the DNA is TGTGCCAGCAGCCGACCAGGGGGTAATTCACCCCTCCACTTT. The rearrangement joins TRBV3-1 to TRBJ1-6; TRBD1 aligns across 7 bases. Per germline, CDR1 LGHDT and CDR2 YNNKEL (reference sequence). V shed 4 bases and J 6 bases; nucleotides not matched to a gene: 3. The CDR3 runs 14 residues.

This clonotype was picked up a small number of times. It may be a read error: a sequence one base away is much more abundant. V usage is TRBV20-1 and J usage is TRBJ1-2; TRBD1 matches 7 bases. Germline V gene sequence: CDR1 DFQATT, CDR2 SNEGSKA (reference sequence). The CDR3 has 13 residues. CDR3 DNA sequence: TGCAGTGCACTCAGGGACAGCCGATATGGCCACACCTTC. As protein: CSALRDSRYGHTF.

This clonotype was observed a few times. This may be a read error: a much more frequent sequence differs by one nucleotide. Here the CDR3 omits its conserved ending phenylalanine or tryptophan, so a read error is the likely source. The chain has TRBV7-2 and TRBJ2-5, with unresolved D. The CDR3 runs 14 residues. The V and J ends lost 2 bases and 2 bases respectively, with 9 bases between them. CDR1 and CDR2 (germline): SGHTA, FQGNSA. The CDR3 protein is CASSLSIRQETQYL. DNA of the CDR3: TGTGCCAGCAGCTTAAGCATCAGACAAGAGACCCAGTACCTC.

Points on this clonotype: One junction end does not reproduce the germline sequence, and a read error may be involved. This rearrangement joins TRBV5-1 to TRBJ2-5, with 7 positions matching TRBD1. Germline V gene lookup returns CDR1 SGHRS and CDR2 YFSETQ. This CDR3 has 14 residues. The DNA of the CDR3 is TGCGCCAGCAGCTTAGTGACAGGGCAAGACACCCAGTACTTC. Its translation is CASSLVTGQDTQYF. Based on the CDR3 plus reference TRBV5-1 and TRBJ2-5, the full variable domain is KAGVTQTPRYLIKTRGQQVTLSCSPISGHRSVSWYQQTPGQGLQFLFEYFSETQRNKGNFPGRFSGRQFSNSRSEMNVSTLELGDSALYLCASSLVTGQDTQYFGPGTRLLVL.

This clonotype was observed at least ten times. CDR3 in amino acids: CASSFADRASYGYTF. The CDR3 DNA is TGTGCCAGCAGTTTCGCGGACAGGGCCTCCTATGGCTACACCTTC. The chain links TRBV27 to TRBJ1-2; TRBD1 aligns across 8 bases. Germline lookup yields CDR1 MNHEY and CDR2 SMNVEV (reference sequence). V shed 3 bases, J shed 4 bases, and the junction held 7 bases outside the gene matches. This CDR3 is 15 amino acids long.

The rearrangement links TRBV9 to TRBJ2-3; TRBD1 agrees at 8 bases. The trim removed 0 bases at V and 4 bases at J, leaving 4 bases unmatched. This CDR3 is 15 amino acids long. Germline V gives CDR1 SGDLS, CDR2 YYNGEE. For the CDR3, the DNA is TGTGCCAGCAGCGTAGGGCCAGGGGGCCCAGATACGCAGTATTTT. It is translated as CASSVGPGGPDTQYF.

The genes are TRBV7-2 and TRBJ2-7; TRBD2 matches at 11 bases. The J segment lost 4 bases and the V segment lost 6 bases, leaving 23 bases of the junction unmatched. CDR1 SGHTA and CDR2 FQGNSA come from the germline V gene. The CDR3 is made up of 20 amino acids. The CDR3 reads CASSFKPPGIAGGPVYEQYF. CDR3 nucleotide sequence: TGTGCCAGCAGTTTCAAACCCCCGGGAATAGCGGGAGGGCCAGTATACGAGCAGTACTTC.

This clonotype was detected ten times or more. The chain joins TRBV5-6 to TRBJ2-3; 12 nucleotides match TRBD2. J lost 1 base, V lost 3 bases, and 6 bases had no gene match. CDR1 is SGHDT and CDR2 is YYEEEE in the germline V gene. The CDR3 contains 17 residues. The CDR3 sequence: CASSSSLAGGGTDTQYF. The CDR3 DNA sequence: TGTGCCAGCAGCTCCTCCCTAGCGGGAGGGGGCACAGATACGCAGTATTTT.

This clonotype has more than one count but fewer than ten. This may stem from a read error, because a much larger clone lies one nucleotide away. V gene TRBV6-5 combines with J gene TRBJ2-6, with D perhaps matching TRBD1 (6 bases). The CDR3 is made up of 15 amino acids. V was pared by 5 bases and J by 4 bases, with 12 bases between. Germline V CDR1 and CDR2: MNHEY, SVGAGI. The CDR3 loop reads CASSHSGAGANVLTF. DNA for the CDR3: TGTGCCAGCAGTCATTCAGGGGCCGGGGCCAACGTCCTGACTTTC.

The table lists this clonotype with many counts. The chain links TRBV7-3 to TRBJ2-1; D uncertain. Germline CDR1 SGHTA, CDR2 FQGTGA. The V and J ends lost 0 bases and 10 bases respectively, with 10 bases between them. The CDR3 consists of 13 residues. Here the CDR3 reads CASSLTDGSEQFF. In DNA, the CDR3 is TGTGCCAGCAGCTTAACGGATGGGTCCGAGCAGTTCTTC.

There are many counts of this clonotype. The genes are TRBV28 and TRBJ1-4, with TRBD1 identical over 7 bases. The trim removed 4 bases at V and 7 bases at J, leaving 9 bases unmatched. The CDR3 totals 15 residues. Germline V CDR1 and CDR2: MDHEN, SYDVKM. Here the CDR3 reads CASSSAGTAAEKLFF. CDR3 sequence (DNA): TGTGCCAGCAGTTCTGCCGGGACAGCCGCTGAAAAACTGTTTTTT.

The V call is TRBV19, the J call TRBJ2-7; TRBD2 aligns across 10 bases. J was trimmed by 0 bases and V by 7 bases; bases with no gene match: 6. This CDR3 is built from 15 residues. Germline-derived CDR1 and CDR2 are LNHDA and SQIVND (reference sequence). The chain's CDR3 is CASIPSSGSSYEQYF. The CDR3 DNA sequence: TGTGCCAGTATACCGTCTAGCGGGAGCTCCTACGAGCAGTACTTC.

Note on this clonotype: One end of the junction does not line up with germline, which may come from a read error. V is TRBV5-1 and J is TRBJ1-2; D is possibly TRBD1 (6 bases). The CDR3 is made up of 14 amino acids. Germline assignment: CDR1 SGHRS and CDR2 YFSETQ. The CDR3 spells CASSLGAGDNGYTF. The DNA of the CDR3 is TGCGCCAGCAGCTTGGGCGCAGGGGATAATGGCTACACCTTT.

Ten or more counts support this clonotype. The gene calls are TRBV5-1 and TRBJ1-4; D not resolved. In germline, CDR1 is SGHRS, CDR2 YFSETQ. V gave up 1 base and J gave up 3 bases, with 10 bases separating them. CDR3 size: 15 residues. The CDR3 sequence: CASSLTINPNEKLFF. The CDR3 DNA follows: TGCGCCAGCAGCTTGACAATCAACCCTAATGAAAAACTGTTTTTT.

For this clonotype: One end of the junction fails to match germline, which may point to a read error. This chain links TRBV29-1 with TRBJ2-3; D remains unclear. The germline gives CDR1 SQVTM, CDR2 ANQGSEA. The CDR3 runs to 14 residues. Written as DNA, the CDR3 is TGCAGCGTTGAAGGCGTTACAAGCACAGAAACGCAGTATTTT. This gives the protein CSVEGVTSTETQYF.

Many counts were recorded for this clonotype. The chain joins TRBV6-2 or TRBV6-3 to TRBJ1-5, with D perhaps TRBD1 (5 bases). Trimming cost V 5 bases and J 1 base, with 15 bases left between them. The CDR3 has 16 amino acids. The germline V gene encodes CDR1 MNHEY and CDR2 SVGEGT. Written as DNA, the CDR3 is TGTGCCAGCAGTCGTGCCCTGGGACGGAGCAATCAGCCCCAGCATTTT. Translation: CASSRALGRSNQPQHF.

CDR3 residues: CASSYGGLMNQPQHF. In DNA form, the CDR3 reads TGTGCCAGCAGTTACGGGGGACTGATGAATCAGCCCCAGCATTTT. V is TRBV6-6 and J is TRBJ1-5, with TRBD1 as a possible D gene (5 bases). Germline V lookup: CDR1 MNHNY, CDR2 SVGAGI (reference sequence). Trimming stripped 2 bases from V and 4 bases from J, with 12 bases between. This CDR3 region has 15 residues.

As to this clonotype: This may arise from a read error, as a much more abundant clone is one base away. The V call is TRBV6-5, the J call TRBJ2-1, with D perhaps TRBD2 (5 bases). V was trimmed by 11 bases and J by 8 bases, leaving 19 bases between them. This CDR3 is 13 amino acids long. From germline, CDR1 is MNHEY and CDR2 SVGAGI. CDR3 sequence (DNA): TGTGCCGGCGGCTACGGAACCGGGGATGAGCAGTTCTTC. Its protein is CAGGYGTGDEQFF.

This clonotype appeared many times. This chain uses TRBV12-3 or TRBV12-4 with TRBJ2-7; 8 bases fit TRBD1. V shed 6 bases and J 2 bases; nucleotides not matched to a gene: 9. CDR3 size: 15 residues. This CDR3 reads CASSWAGTGTYEQYF. CDR3 nucleotides: TGTGCCAGCAGCTGGGCGGGGACAGGAACCTACGAGCAGTACTTC.

This clonotype was recorded many times. V gene TRBV18 combines with J gene TRBJ1-6, with TRBD1 matching over 10 bases. V shed 3 bases, J shed 10 bases, and the junction held 6 bases outside the gene matches. CDR3 length equals 15 residues. Germline CDR1 is KGHSH and CDR2 is LQKENI. CDR3 amino acids: CASSPGTGENSPLHF. CDR3 nucleotide sequence: TGTGCCAGCTCACCCGGGACAGGGGAGAACTCACCCCTCCACTTT.

This clonotype has a count of ten or more. The V and J genes are TRBV24-1 and TRBJ2-4; D uncertain. Between the trimmed V and J ends, which lost 3 bases and 1 base, there was a span of 15 bases. The CDR3 sequence is 17 residues long. CDR1 and CDR2 from the germline V gene are KGHDR and SFDVKD. Written as DNA, the CDR3 is TGTGCCACCAGTGATCTGGACCTTCGAAGGGCCAAAAACATTCAGTACTTC. This sequence encodes CATSDLDLRRAKNIQYF.

Turning to this clonotype: Because the CDR3 is missing its conserved closing phenylalanine or tryptophan, this is likely a read error. The chain recombines TRBV20-1 with TRBJ1-2; 7 bases line up with TRBD1. CDR1 and CDR2 from the germline V gene are DFQATT and SNEGSKA (reference sequence). The CDR3 loop spans 12 amino acids. The J segment lost 4 bases and the V segment lost 4 bases, leaving 3 bases of the junction unmatched. The CDR3 nucleotides are TGCAGTGCTACTGGACAGGCCTATGGCTACACCTCC. Its translation is CSATGQAYGYTS.